Sequencing of this TCR beta chain was carried out in a study of human versus mouse CDR3 diversity and MHC coevolution. Comments on this clone: No antigen is known for it.

The data were produced by immunoSEQ multiplex PCR, yet TCRdb's version contains in-frame clones alone and is incomplete. This table has tens of thousands of clones, around 94% appearing once. Sorting isolated naive CD4 T cells lacking CD45RO and expressing CD62L. Germline loops: CDR1 LNHDA, CDR2 SQIVND (reference sequence). V lost 3 bases to trimming and J lost 0 bases, with 7 bases between them. The CDR3 contains 14 residues. Study findings and constraints: Humans had the largest estimated TCR beta repertoire, some 1.5 million clonotypes.

Material: naive CD4+ T cells from blood. The subset is: CD45RO-negative CD62L-positive naive CD4 T cells. The gene calls are TRBV19 and TRBJ2-3; unclear D gene. The sequence came from a person aged 55-75 years in good health. CDR3 in amino acids: CASSMSLSTDTQYF. CDR3 DNA: TGTGCCAGTAGTATGAGTCTTAGCACAGATACGCAGTATTTT. Looking up the rest from reference TRBV19 and TRBJ2-3 gives the full variable domain: DGGITQSPKYLFRKEGQNVTLSCEQNLNHDAMYWYRQDPGQGLRLIYYSQIVNDFQKGDIAEGYSVSREKKESFPLTVTSAQKNPTAFYLCASSMSLSTDTQYFGPGTRLTVL.